The 14 T cell receptor beta chains given below trace back to one sample, sequenced in a study of T cell changes during pregnancy in multiple sclerosis. Assay: immunoSEQ multiplex PCR; the TCRdb copy retains only in-frame clones and omits some. The table lists around 60,000 clones, about 89% of them singletons. Source: CD4+ T cells from peripheral blood mononuclear cells, taken after pregnancy. Receptor source: a female donor in good health, enrolled as a control in a pregnancy study.

The rearrangement joins TRBV19 to TRBJ1-5; D may be TRBD1 (5 bases). Between the trimmed V and J ends, which lost 7 bases and 2 bases, there was a span of 21 bases. This CDR3 has 17 residues. Germline values: CDR1 LNHDA, CDR2 SQIVND (reference sequence). CDR3 region: CASNRQGLTWGNQPQHF. The CDR3 bases are TGTGCCAGTAATCGCCAGGGTCTGACTTGGGGCAATCAGCCCCAGCATTTT.

The rearrangement joins TRBV4-3 to TRBJ1-6; D is possibly TRBD1 (5 bases). Between the trimmed V and J ends, which lost 0 bases and 10 bases, there was a span of 13 bases. CDR1 and CDR2 (germline): LGHNA, YSLEER. The CDR3 contains 15 residues. In DNA form, the CDR3 reads TGCGCCAGCAGCCAAGATATGACAGTTGGCTCACCCCTCCACTTT. It encodes CASSQDMTVGSPLHF.

This clone occurred once. The V and J genes are TRBV5-1 and TRBJ1-4; TRBD1 matches 10 bases. CDR1 and CDR2 from the germline V gene are SGHRS and YFSETQ. This CDR3 comprises 14 residues. The V segment lost 4 bases and the J segment 5 bases; nucleotides outside the gene matches: 2. The CDR3 spells CASSQGQGNEKLFF. As DNA, the CDR3 is TGCGCCAGCAGCCAGGGACAGGGGAATGAAAAACTGTTTTTT.

V is TRBV7-9 and J is TRBJ1-6; possibly TRBD1 for D (5 bases). Germline loops: CDR1 SEHNR, CDR2 FQNEAQ (reference sequence). This CDR3 has 14 amino acids. Deletions cut 1 base from V and 5 bases from J, with 6 bases between. CDR3 loop: CASSLGQNNSPLHF. CDR3 bases: TGTGCCAGCAGCTTAGGACAGAATAATTCACCCCTCCACTTT.

This clone was picked up one time. The rearrangement links TRBV2 to TRBJ1-2; 8 bases agree with TRBD1. J lost 0 bases, V lost 6 bases, and 3 bases had no gene match. The germline V gene has CDR1 SNHLY and CDR2 FYNNEI. The CDR3 is 14 amino acids. DNA for the CDR3: TGTGCCAGCAGACTACAGGGGGCTAACTATGGCTACACCTTC. This codes for CASRLQGANYGYTF.

V usage is TRBV7-2 and J usage is TRBJ1-1; possible D gene TRBD1, 6 bases. There are 15 residues in the CDR3. V shed 1 base and J shed 11 bases, with 20 bases lying between them. Germline CDR1 SGHTA, CDR2 FQGNSA. CDR3: CASSLGQGSNHGAFF. The CDR3 nucleotides read TGTGCCAGCAGCTTAGGGCAGGGGTCTAATCACGGTGCTTTCTTT.

V gene TRBV2 combines with J gene TRBJ1-2, with D perhaps TRBD1 (6 bases). CDR3 size: 15 residues. V dropped 6 bases and J dropped 5 bases, with 19 bases sitting between them. Germline CDR1 and CDR2: SNHLY and FYNNEI. The CDR3 DNA reads as TGTGCCAGCAGGAGGAGGACAGCCAACCAGTATGGCTACACCTTC. Translated: CASRRRTANQYGYTF.

The chain uses TRBV7-2 and TRBJ2-4; D possibly corresponds to TRBD1 (6 bases). Germline CDR1 is SGHTA and CDR2 is FQGNSA. The CDR3 extends over 15 amino acids. V lost 0 bases and J lost 8, with 14 bases in between. This CDR3 reads CASSLAQGRGYIQYF. CDR3 coding DNA: TGTGCCAGCAGCTTAGCTCAGGGCAGGGGTTACATTCAGTACTTC.

The chain is built from TRBV7-7 and TRBJ2-1, with D perhaps TRBD2 (5 bases). Germline V gene data show CDR1 as SSHAT and CDR2 as FNYEAQ (reference sequence). The ends were cut back, 5 bases at V and 1 base at J, with 12 bases in the middle. CDR3 length: 15 amino acids. The CDR3 DNA sequence: TGTGCCAGCAGCCCGGGGAGTGCGTCCTACAATGAGCAGTTCTTC. Translation: CASSPGSASYNEQFF.

The chain links TRBV18 to TRBJ2-5, with 12 bases fitting TRBD2. Germline CDR1 KGHSH, CDR2 LQKENI. V lost 5 bases to trimming and J lost 1 base; unmatched junction nucleotides: 2. The CDR3 length is 15 residues. CDR3 coding DNA: TGTGCCAGCTCAATGACTAGCGGGGGCCAAGAGACCCAGTACTTC. Translated, it gives CASSMTSGGQETQYF.

The V and J genes are TRBV18 and TRBJ1-2, with TRBD1 identical over 7 bases. The CDR3 spans 13 residues. CDR1 is KGHSH and CDR2 is LQKENI in the germline V gene. Trimming cost V 6 bases and J 8 bases; bases outside gene matches: 9. DNA of the CDR3: TGTGCCAGCTCGCAAACAGGGGTTGCAGGCTACACCTTC. Translated, it gives CASSQTGVAGYTF.

The chain uses TRBV12-5 and TRBJ2-3; 11 bases align to TRBD2. Germline V gene sequence: CDR1 LGHNT, CDR2 FRNRAP. Germline trimming cut 1 base from V and 0 bases from J; bases unmatched to any gene: 0. CDR3 size: 16 residues. Written as DNA, the CDR3 is TGTGCTAGTGGTTTGGGACTAGCGGGGAGCACAGATACGCAGTATTTT. Protein sequence: CASGLGLAGSTDTQYF.

The chain combines TRBV27 with TRBJ1-6; possible D gene TRBD1, 5 bases. Germline CDR1 is MNHEY and CDR2 is SMNVEV (reference sequence). V lost 5 bases, J lost 7 bases, and 12 bases lay in between. The CDR3 runs to 14 residues. This CDR3 reads CASSPRGGNSPLHF. As DNA, the CDR3 is TGTGCCAGCAGTCCCCGGGGGGGGAATTCACCCCTCCACTTT.

The chain links TRBV11-2 to TRBJ1-1, with 12 bases identical to TRBD1. J gave up 5 bases and V 6 bases, and 10 bases lay outside the gene matches. The CDR3 spans 16 residues. Germline V lookup: CDR1 SGHAT, CDR2 FQNNGV. The CDR3: CASRGTGGPSWTEAFF. The CDR3 DNA follows: TGTGCCAGCAGAGGGACAGGGGGCCCCTCGTGGACTGAAGCTTTCTTT.